The rows below give T cell receptor beta chains drawn from one sample of a study of shared clonotypes between healthy human individuals. Data came from immunoSEQ multiplex PCR; TCRdb stores just in-frame clones and leaves some out. The sample has 700,000 to 950,000 clones, approximately 97% seen once. Sequencing used naive CD8+ T cells sorted from blood. These TCRs come from a man under 40 in good health. Both conserved end residues are part of each CDR3. The D gene is left open where the match is weak. Only some rows state a clone size, as once, few, many or a class for expanded clones.

>TRBJ1-2|-|TRBV7-2|11|-
CASSLGRPTTF
TGTGCCAGCAGCTTAGGCCGGCCTACTACCTTC
>TRBJ2-1|-|TRBV5-5|18|TRBD2
CASSLEGLAGLGYNEQFF
TGTGCCAGCAGCTTGGAGGGACTAGCGGGGCTGGGTTACAATGAGCAGTTCTTC
>TRBJ2-3|-|TRBV5-1|15|TRBD2
CASSHTSGRIDTQYF
TGCGCCAGCAGCCATACTAGCGGGAGAATAGATACGCAGTATTTT
>TRBJ2-7|-|TRBV27|16|-
CASRRGGGGTSYEQYF
TGTGCCAGCAGAAGGGGGGGCGGAGGTACCTCCTACGAGCAGTACTTC
>TRBJ2-2|once|TRBV6-5|13|-
CASSRMNTGELFF
TGTGCCAGCAGCCGAATGAACACCGGGGAGCTGTTTTTT
>TRBJ2-1|-|TRBV5-1|17|TRBD2
CASSLVGAGLSYNEQFF
TGCGCCAGCAGCTTGGTTGGGGCGGGACTATCCTACAATGAGCAGTTCTTC
>TRBJ2-1|-|TRBV27|15|-
CASSLGGSSYNEQFF
TGTGCCAGCAGCCTAGGAGGAAGCTCCTACAATGAGCAGTTCTTC
>TRBJ2-7|-|TRBV10-2|13|-
CASSESVTYEQYF
TGCGCCAGCAGTGAGTCGGTGACCTACGAGCAGTACTTC
>TRBJ1-4|once|TRBV19|12|-
CASSGYDEKLFF
TGTGCCAGTAGTGGATATGACGAAAAACTGTTTTTT
>TRBJ2-7|-|TRBV5-5|14|TRBD2
CASSLHTSGYEQYF
TGTGCCAGCAGCTTGCATACTAGCGGCTACGAGCAGTACTTC
>TRBJ2-3|-|TRBV15|19|-
CATSRDFSQVGLSTDTQYF
TGTGCCACCAGCAGAGATTTCTCACAAGTCGGGCTTAGCACAGATACGCAGTATTTT
>TRBJ2-1|-|TRBV6-6|14|-
CASSTGTGWNEQFF
TGTGCCAGCAGCACCGGGACTGGGTGGAATGAGCAGTTCTTC
>TRBJ2-1|-|TRBV6-1|14|TRBD1
CAARGTGGLSEQFF
TGTGCCGCCCGAGGGACAGGAGGACTCAGTGAGCAGTTCTTC
>TRBJ1-5|-|TRBV7-8|15|-
CASSPSIGEVQPQHF
TGTGCCAGCAGCCCCTCTATCGGGGAAGTACAGCCCCAGCATTTT
>TRBJ2-7|-|TRBV27|14|-
CASSLGGVRNEQYF
TGTGCCAGCAGTTTAGGTGGCGTTCGGAACGAGCAGTACTTC